This TCR beta chain was recorded in a study of post-analysis software for immune sequencing data. General observations from the study: The normalized Chao1 diversity of multiple sclerosis patients was significantly lower than that of controls. Analysis by F measure revealed that same-batch samples clustered strongly together.

Unique molecular identifiers were present in the TCR beta cDNA libraries. Each sample of roughly 0.95 to 10 million input T cells yielded about 500,000 cDNA molecules, so each molecule approximated one T cell. TCRdb re-called the PCR reads through MiXCR, storing one row per CDR3 protein. The data show approximately 350,000 distinct CDR3 sequences, with less than 40% seen just once and around 15% held by the top ten. Of note for this clonotype: Its antigen is not known.

The specimen sequenced was blood. The receptor was derived from a girl aged 5-17 years with multiple sclerosis.

The CDR3 here is CAILGTGGNEQYF. The DNA for the CDR3 is TGTGCCATCCTTGGGACAGGGGGAAACGAGCAGTACTTC. The chain combines TRBV10-3 with TRBJ2-5, with TRBD1 matching over 11 bases. The J call may be incorrect, as the DNA end agrees better with TRBJ2-7. The CDR3 sequence is 13 residues long. Germline CDR1 is ENHRY and CDR2 is SYGVKD.